One sample yielded the 10 T cell receptor beta chains listed below, sequenced in a study of cytomegalovirus exposure and HLA in healthy donors. Amplification used 60 Vbeta primers and 13 Jbeta primers. Produced via immunoSEQ multiplex PCR; TCRdb's table is partial and in-frame only. The sample lists 150,000 to 200,000 clones, more than 75% occurring once. Sequencing input: PBMCs. Receptors were obtained from a young woman in good health and CMV-seronegative.

The V gene is TRBV30, the J gene TRBJ2-7; 8 bases agree with TRBD2. The V gene end was trimmed by 7 bases and the J gene end by 3 bases; junction bases not matched to a gene: 8. The CDR3 has 13 amino acids. CDR1 GTSNPN and CDR2 SVGIG come from the germline V gene (reference sequence). CDR3 region: CASHSGEDYEQYF. CDR3 nucleotide sequence: TGTGCCTCCCATAGCGGGGAGGACTACGAGCAGTACTTC.

This chain links TRBV18 with TRBJ2-2; perhaps TRBD2 as D (5 bases). This CDR3 is 16 amino acids long. Trimming took off 1 base at V and 4 bases at J, with 13 bases between the two ends. Germline assignment: CDR1 KGHSH and CDR2 LQKENI. The CDR3 nucleotides read TGTGCCAGCTCACCACTGGACTCAAAGGGCACCGGGGAGCTGTTTTTT. Its protein product is CASSPLDSKGTGELFF.

As DNA, the CDR3 is TGCGCCAGCAGGACAGGGAGAGTTGGGGAGCAGTACTTC. Its translation is CASRTGRVGEQYF. The chain links TRBV10-2 to TRBJ2-7; 7 bases align to TRBD1. Looked up from germline, CDR1 is WSHSY and CDR2 is SAAADI. This CDR3 has 13 residues. After removal of 6 bases from V and 7 bases from J, the junction contained 9 bases not matched to a gene.

This clone occurred a few times. The chain links TRBV18 to TRBJ2-2; 9 bases are a match to TRBD1. Germline-derived CDR1 and CDR2 are KGHSH and LQKENI. Germline trimming cut 5 bases from V and 5 bases from J; bases unmatched to any gene: 6. This CDR3 is built from 15 residues. CDR3 in DNA: TGTGCCAGCTCAACCGGGACAGGGCGGACCGGGGAGCTGTTTTTT. This sequence encodes CASSTGTGRTGELFF.

The gene calls are TRBV7-2 and TRBJ2-3, with D perhaps matching TRBD2 (6 bases). CDR1 SGHTA and CDR2 FQGNSA come from the germline V gene. V was pared by 6 bases and J by 2 bases, with 15 bases between. This CDR3 is built from 15 residues. CDR3 loop: CASRTRGLSTDTQYF. The CDR3 nucleotides are TGTGCCAGCAGAACGAGGGGACTCTCCACAGATACGCAGTATTTT.

This chain joins TRBV11-3 and TRBJ2-5; D is possibly TRBD2 (5 bases). CDR1 and CDR2 from the germline V gene are SGHNT and YENEEA. This CDR3 is 15 amino acids long. Trimming removed 2 bases at V and 5 bases at J, with 15 bases between. The CDR3 reads CASSLTYVEAETQYF. CDR3 nucleotides: TGTGCCAGCAGCTTAACCTACGTGGAGGCGGAGACCCAGTACTTC.

The CDR3 nucleotides are TGTGCCAGCAGTGAAGAGACAGGGGGCAATCAGCCCCAGCATTTT. This gives the protein CASSEETGGNQPQHF. The chain couples TRBV6-1 to TRBJ1-5; 8 positions match TRBD1. Germline V gives CDR1 MNHNS, CDR2 SASEGT. J was trimmed by 2 bases and V by 1 base; bases with no gene match: 1. The CDR3 consists of 15 residues.

The chain carries TRBV7-9 and TRBJ2-1; the match to TRBD2 covers 8 bases. Germline CDR1 and CDR2: SEHNR and FQNEAQ (reference sequence). This CDR3 contains 13 residues. The junction had 6 bases not matched to a gene; V was cut back by 5 bases and J by 9 bases. The CDR3 loop is CASSPGLVPEQFF. DNA for the CDR3: TGTGCCAGCAGCCCGGGACTAGTCCCTGAGCAGTTCTTC.

This clone was counted once. The V gene is TRBV6-1, the J gene TRBJ2-5; D unresolved. The V and J ends lost 4 bases and 5 bases respectively, with 8 bases between them. The CDR3 length is 12 residues. Germline CDR1 and CDR2: MNHNS and SASEGT. The CDR3 bases are TGTGCCAGCAGTGGGGCCATGGAGACCCAGTACTTC. Translating it yields CASSGAMETQYF.

The genes are TRBV25-1 and TRBJ2-5; 13 nucleotides align to TRBD2. The J call could be wrong; TRBJ2-7 is a better fit for the DNA end. The CDR3 is made up of 15 amino acids. CDR1 is MGHDK and CDR2 is SYGVNS in the germline V gene. CDR3 nucleotides: TGTGCCAGCAGTGCCGGGACTAGCGGGAACAACGAGCAGTACTTC. Protein sequence: CASSAGTSGNNEQYF.